The next 28 T cell receptor beta chains were all read from a single sample in a study of T cell responses to AZD1222 COVID-19 vaccine. The table came from immunoSEQ multiplex PCR; TCRdb's copy has only in-frame clones and leaves some out. The table records approximately 150,000 clones, about nine tenths of them present only once. The source material was peripheral blood, sampled on day 0 of AZD1222 vaccination. The origin of the receptors is an adult in good health.

Details on this clone: The same CDR3 can be traced to other DNA sequences in this sample. The chain joins TRBV29-1 to TRBJ2-6; D remains ambiguous. CDR3 length equals 13 residues. V was shortened by 4 bases and J by 0 bases, with 4 bases between the two germline ends. Germline V CDR1 and CDR2: SQVTM, ANQGSEA. Written as DNA, the CDR3 is TGCAGCGTTGCAGTCTCTGGGGCCAACGTCCTGACTTTC. Translated: CSVAVSGANVLTF.

The count of this clone is one. The chain employs TRBV9 and TRBJ2-1; unclear D gene. This CDR3 comprises 16 residues. With 0 bases removed from V and 2 bases from J, the gap between germline ends came to 12 bases. The germline V gene has CDR1 SGDLS and CDR2 YYNGEE. CDR3: CASSVGGGSTYNEQFF. As DNA, the CDR3 is TGTGCCAGCAGCGTAGGAGGCGGCTCCACCTACAATGAGCAGTTCTTC.

The rearrangement links TRBV4-1 to TRBJ1-1, with D maybe TRBD1 (5 bases). Per germline, CDR1 MGHRA and CDR2 YSYEKL. V shed 3 bases and J shed 7 bases, with 18 bases lying between them. CDR3 length: 15 amino acids. The chain's CDR3 is CASSHVISAGHEAFF. The CDR3 DNA sequence: TGCGCCAGCAGCCACGTAATTTCGGCAGGGCATGAAGCTTTCTTT.

The chain combines TRBV28 with TRBJ1-1, with unresolved D. From germline, CDR1 is MDHEN and CDR2 SYDVKM. V was pared by 5 bases and J by 5 bases, with 21 bases between. There are 16 residues in the CDR3. CDR3 region: CASSPGPRFSNTEAFF. The CDR3 DNA follows: TGTGCCAGCAGTCCCGGTCCCAGGTTCTCTAATACTGAAGCTTTCTTT. Complete variable domain (other parts from reference TRBV28 and TRBJ1-1): DVKVTQSSRYLVKRTGEKVFLECVQDMDHENMFWYRQDPGLGLRLIYFSYDVKMKEKGDIPEGYSVSREKKERFSLILESASTNQTSMYLCASSPGPRFSNTEAFFGQGTRLTVV.

This rearrangement joins TRBV6-5 to TRBJ2-7; perhaps TRBD1 as D (5 bases). With 8 bases removed from V and 4 bases from J, the gap between germline ends came to 12 bases. CDR3 length equals 12 residues. Germline CDR1 is MNHEY and CDR2 is SVGAGI. CDR3 sequence reads: CASGAARYEQYF. The DNA of the CDR3 is TGTGCCAGCGGGGCAGCACGGTACGAGCAGTACTTC.

The rearrangement links TRBV6-2 or TRBV6-3 to TRBJ2-1, with D maybe TRBD2 (5 bases). V lost 0 bases, J lost 4 bases, and 13 bases lay in between. The germline V gene encodes CDR1 MNHEY and CDR2 SVGEGT. This CDR3 contains 16 residues. CDR3 loop: CASSYSMGRGYNEQFF. The DNA for the CDR3 is TGTGCCAGCAGTTACTCGATGGGCCGAGGGTACAATGAGCAGTTCTTC.

This chain uses TRBV7-3 with TRBJ2-1, with 10 bases aligning to TRBD1. With V trimmed by 5 bases and J by 8 bases, 6 bases remained unmatched. The CDR3 covers 14 residues. The V gene's germline CDR1 is SGHTA and CDR2 FQGTGA. The CDR3 sequence: CASSVGTGDYEQFF. CDR3 in DNA: TGTGCCAGCAGCGTCGGGACAGGGGATTATGAGCAGTTCTTC.

The rearrangement joins TRBV3-1 (or the pseudogene TRBV3-2) to TRBJ2-1; D unclear. The V end was cut by 2 bases, the J end by 9 bases, with 5 bases between. CDR1 is LGHDT and CDR2 is YNNKEL in the germline V gene (reference sequence). The CDR3 is made up of 11 amino acids. This CDR3 reads CASSQLGEQFF. As DNA, the CDR3 is TGTGCCAGCAGCCAACTAGGTGAGCAGTTCTTC.

The chain carries TRBV11-3 and TRBJ2-1; 9 bases match TRBD1. V trimming: 5 bases; J trimming: 4 bases; junction bases outside the gene matches: 3. The CDR3 loop spans 14 amino acids. CDR1 is SGHNT and CDR2 is YENEEA in the germline V gene. In DNA form, the CDR3 reads TGTGCCAGCAGCCCGGGACAGGGTTACAATGAGCAGTTCTTC. It specifies CASSPGQGYNEQFF.

The V gene is TRBV6-2 or TRBV6-3, the J gene TRBJ1-2; 11 bases match TRBD1. This CDR3 has 15 residues. The junction had 7 bases not matched to a gene; V was cut back by 3 bases and J by 7 bases. CDR1 and CDR2 from the germline V gene are MNHEY and SVGEGT. The CDR3 DNA follows: TGTGCCAGCAGTTATTTTGGACAGGGGGCTGTTGGCTACACCTTC. Translating gives CASSYFGQGAVGYTF.

The chain joins TRBV7-6 to TRBJ1-6; D remains unclear. Germline CDR1 is SGHVS and CDR2 is FNYEAQ. The CDR3 consists of 9 residues. V was trimmed by 2 bases and J by 17 bases, leaving 4 bases between them. CDR3 bases: TGTGCCAGCAGCTTATTGTTCCACTTT. Its protein product is CASSLLFHF.

The chain carries TRBV5-1 and TRBJ2-3, with a weak D call TRBD1 (5 bases). The CDR3 has 15 amino acids. Trimming left V 0 bases short and J 4 bases short, with 12 bases between. Germline V gene lookup returns CDR1 SGHRS and CDR2 YFSETQ. CDR3 DNA: TGCGCCAGCAGCTTGGGGGGCGCTGGGGCAGATACGCAGTATTTT. Amino acid sequence: CASSLGGAGADTQYF.

The chain combines TRBV7-9 with TRBJ1-1; 12 nucleotides line up with TRBD1. The V and J ends lost 5 bases and 4 bases, in that order; junction bases with no gene match: 8. Germline V CDR1 and CDR2: SEHNR, FQNEAQ (reference sequence). This CDR3 is built from 16 residues. The CDR3 is CASSKGTGGAGTEAFF. The CDR3 DNA follows: TGTGCCAGCAGCAAGGGGACAGGGGGCGCGGGCACTGAAGCTTTCTTT.

V gene TRBV28 combines with J gene TRBJ2-4, with D tentatively TRBD1 or TRBD2 (5 bases each). Trimming removed 2 bases from V and 4 bases from J, with 15 bases in between. The length of the CDR3 is 16 residues. Per the germline V gene, CDR1 is MDHEN and CDR2 is SYDVKM. CDR3 bases: TGTGCCAGCAGTTTAAATACCGGGACGGGAAAAAACATTCAGTACTTC. Protein sequence: CASSLNTGTGKNIQYF.

This chain connects TRBV6-6 to TRBJ1-1; no definite D call. The length of the CDR3 is 14 residues. In germline, CDR1 is MNHNY, CDR2 SVGAGI (reference sequence). V was clipped by 3 bases and J by 0 bases, with 8 bases between them. CDR3 bases: TGTGCCAGCAGTTATCAGGTAATGAACACTGAAGCTTTCTTT. This translates into CASSYQVMNTEAFF.

The rearrangement joins TRBV6-5 to TRBJ1-2; D gene ambiguous. The CDR3 is made up of 14 amino acids. The germline V and J ends were trimmed by 2 bases and 0 bases, with 7 bases remaining between them. CDR1 and CDR2 from the germline V gene are MNHEY and SVGAGI. The CDR3 here is CASSYAGANYGYTF. The DNA of the CDR3 is TGTGCCAGCAGTTACGCCGGGGCTAACTATGGCTACACCTTC.

J is TRBJ2-5 and V is TRBV7-3; D might be TRBD2 (5 bases). Germline V gene sequence: CDR1 SGHTA, CDR2 FQGTGA. This CDR3 is built from 13 residues. V was shortened by 2 bases and J by 5 bases, with 9 bases between the two germline ends. CDR3 amino acids: CASSLGPGETQYF. DNA for the CDR3: TGTGCCAGCAGCTTAGGTCCGGGGGAGACCCAGTACTTC.

The V gene is TRBV2, the J gene TRBJ2-1; TRBD1 agrees at 12 bases. Germline V gives CDR1 SNHLY, CDR2 FYNNEI. This CDR3 is built from 15 residues. Trimming cost V 7 bases and J 7 bases; bases outside gene matches: 8. The CDR3 DNA reads as TGTGCCAGCATGGAGGGACAGGGGGCGCGAAATGAGCAGTTCTTC. The encoded protein is CASMEGQGARNEQFF.

The J gene is TRBJ1-5, the V gene TRBV15; D is perhaps TRBD1 (5 bases). The V gene lost 3 bases and the J gene lost 3 bases, with 12 bases spanning the gap. This CDR3 contains 15 residues. Germline loops: CDR1 LNHNV, CDR2 YYDKDF (reference sequence). DNA for the CDR3: TGTGCCACCAGCAGGACCCGACAGCTCAATCAGCCCCAGCATTTT. It codes for CATSRTRQLNQPQHF. The variable domain in full, with the rest retrieved from reference TRBV15 and TRBJ1-5, is DAMVIQNPRYQVTQFGKPVTLSCSQTLNHNVMYWYQQKSSQAPKLLFHYYDKDFNNEADTPDNFQSRRPNTSFCFLDIRSPGLGDTAMYLCATSRTRQLNQPQHFGDGTRLSIL.

CDR3 amino acids: CASSQGLGSDEQFF. DNA for the CDR3: TGTGCCAGCAGTCAGGGACTAGGTTCAGATGAGCAGTTCTTC. The rearrangement links TRBV7-9 to TRBJ2-1; TRBD2 aligns across 8 bases. Germline V CDR1 and CDR2: SEHNR, FQNEAQ (reference sequence). This CDR3 spans 14 amino acids. J gave up 8 bases and V 6 bases, and 9 bases lay outside the gene matches.

The rearrangement uses TRBV10-3 and TRBJ2-3; TRBD1 matches 7 bases. V lost 0 bases and J lost 3; bases outside the gene matches: 6. CDR3 length: 16 residues. CDR1 is ENHRY and CDR2 is SYGVKD in the germline V gene. The CDR3 sequence: CAISESPIQGTDTQYF. CDR3 coding DNA: TGTGCCATCAGTGAGTCCCCTATACAGGGGACAGATACGCAGTATTTT.

This chain links TRBV5-5 with TRBJ1-4, with 12 bases identical to TRBD1. After removal of 5 bases from V and 4 bases from J, the junction contained 6 bases not matched to a gene. Looked up from germline, CDR1 is SGHKS and CDR2 is YYEKEE (reference sequence). The CDR3 is 16 amino acids. CDR3 coding DNA: TGTGCCAGCAGTCCGGGACAGGGGGCCCTTAATGAAAAACTGTTTTTT. Protein sequence: CASSPGQGALNEKLFF. Full variable domain (rest looked up from reference TRBV5-5 and TRBJ1-4): DAGVTQSPTHLIKTRGQQVTLRCSPISGHKSVSWYQQVLGQGPQFIFQYYEKEERGRGNFPDRFSARQFPNYSSELNVNALLLGDSALYLCASSPGQGALNEKLFFGSGTQLSVL.

The rearrangement joins TRBV4-1 to TRBJ2-7; 10 nucleotides match TRBD1. The CDR3 contains 18 residues. Germline CDR1 reads MGHRA; CDR2 reads YSYEKL. V lost 0 bases to trimming and J lost 3 bases; unmatched junction nucleotides: 11. The CDR3: CASSQDTGQGTLHYEQYF. The CDR3 DNA sequence: TGCGCCAGCAGCCAAGATACGGGACAGGGGACTCTCCACTACGAGCAGTACTTC.

V is TRBV9 and J is TRBJ2-3; tentatively, D is TRBD1 or TRBD2 (5 bases each). The CDR3 loop spans 16 amino acids. Deletions cut 4 bases from V and 3 bases from J, with 18 bases between. Germline assignment: CDR1 SGDLS and CDR2 YYNGEE. CDR3 in amino acids: CASSSGPTSQTDTQYF. The CDR3 nucleotides are TGTGCCAGCAGCTCGGGACCCACCTCCCAAACAGATACGCAGTATTTT. The complete variable domain, with remaining parts taken from reference TRBV9 and TRBJ2-3, reads DSGVTQTPKHLITATGQRVTLRCSPRSGDLSVYWYQQSLDQGLQFLIQYYNGEERAKGNILERFSAQQFPDLHSELNLSSLELGDSALYFCASSSGPTSQTDTQYFGPGTRLTVL.

The chain links TRBV7-2 to TRBJ1-2, with TRBD1 identical over 8 bases. The germline V gene has CDR1 SGHTA and CDR2 FQGNSA. The CDR3 has 14 residues. The V and J ends lost 4 bases and 4 bases, in that order; junction bases with no gene match: 5. The CDR3 DNA reads TGTGCCAGCAGCTCAGGACAGGGTTTCTATGGCTACACCTTC. This encodes CASSSGQGFYGYTF.

This chain links TRBV19 with TRBJ1-3; the D is unclear. Trimming shortened V by 8 bases and J by 0 bases, and 8 bases separated the two germline ends. This CDR3 region has 13 residues. Germline CDR1 LNHDA, CDR2 SQIVND (reference sequence). CDR3 region: CASGVNSGNTIYF. The CDR3 DNA follows: TGTGCCAGTGGCGTCAACTCTGGAAACACCATATATTTT.

The chain carries TRBV29-1 and TRBJ2-7; D remains ambiguous. In germline, CDR1 is SQVTM, CDR2 ANQGSEA. V gave up 5 bases and J gave up 3 bases, with 8 bases separating them. The CDR3 sequence is 11 residues long. The CDR3 DNA follows: TGCAGCGTTATGGAGTTCTACGAGCAGTACTTC. It codes for CSVMEFYEQYF.

This clone appeared a few times. This sequence joins TRBV19 and TRBJ1-1; unclear D gene. The CDR3 is 13 residues long. Trimming shortened V by 5 bases and J by 3 bases, and 10 bases separated the two germline ends. The V gene's germline CDR1 is LNHDA and CDR2 SQIVND (reference sequence). The CDR3 loop reads CASSVNGDTEAFF. The CDR3 DNA sequence: TGTGCCAGTAGTGTCAACGGGGACACTGAAGCTTTCTTT.